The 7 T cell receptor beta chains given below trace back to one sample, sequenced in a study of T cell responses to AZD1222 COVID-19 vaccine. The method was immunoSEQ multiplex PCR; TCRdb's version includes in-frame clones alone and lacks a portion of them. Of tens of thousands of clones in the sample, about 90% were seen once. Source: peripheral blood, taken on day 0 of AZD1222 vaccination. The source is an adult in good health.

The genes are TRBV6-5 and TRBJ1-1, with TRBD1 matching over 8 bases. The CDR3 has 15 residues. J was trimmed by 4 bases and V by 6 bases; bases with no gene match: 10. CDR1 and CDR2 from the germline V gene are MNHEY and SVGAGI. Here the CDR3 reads CASRPRTGPVTEAFF. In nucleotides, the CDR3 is TGTGCCAGCAGGCCCAGGACAGGGCCGGTCACTGAAGCTTTCTTT.

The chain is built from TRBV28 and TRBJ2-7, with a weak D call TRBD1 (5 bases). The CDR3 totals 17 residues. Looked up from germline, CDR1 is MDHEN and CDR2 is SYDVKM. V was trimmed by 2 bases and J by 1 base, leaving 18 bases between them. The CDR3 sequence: CASSLIVTGYSSYEQYF. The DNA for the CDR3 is TGTGCCAGCAGTTTAATCGTAACAGGATATTCATCCTACGAGCAGTACTTC.

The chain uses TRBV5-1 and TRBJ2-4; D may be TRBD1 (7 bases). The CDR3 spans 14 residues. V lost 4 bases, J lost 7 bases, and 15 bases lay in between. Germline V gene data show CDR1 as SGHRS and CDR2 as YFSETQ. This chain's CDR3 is CASSVQGEENIQYF. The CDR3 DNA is TGCGCCAGCAGCGTGCAGGGGGAGGAGAACATTCAGTACTTC.

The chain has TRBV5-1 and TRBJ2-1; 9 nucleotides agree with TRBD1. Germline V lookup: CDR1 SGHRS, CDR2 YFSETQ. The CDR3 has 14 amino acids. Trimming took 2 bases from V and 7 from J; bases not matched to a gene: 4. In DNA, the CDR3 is TGCGCCAGCAGCTTAACCGGGACAGGGAATGAGCAGTTCTTC. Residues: CASSLTGTGNEQFF.

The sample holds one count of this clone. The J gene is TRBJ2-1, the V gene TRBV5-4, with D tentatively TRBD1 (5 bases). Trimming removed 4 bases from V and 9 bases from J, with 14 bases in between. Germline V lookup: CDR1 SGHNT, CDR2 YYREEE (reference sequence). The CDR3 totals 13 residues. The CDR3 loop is CASSQGTVSEQFF. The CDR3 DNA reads TGTGCCAGCAGCCAGGGAACAGTGAGTGAGCAGTTCTTC.

This CDR3 is CASTPGSRNEKLFF. The CDR3 nucleotides read TGTGCCAGCACACCAGGGAGCCGTAATGAAAAACTGTTTTTT. The V gene is TRBV28, the J gene TRBJ1-4; TRBD1 is a possible D gene (5 bases). CDR1 MDHEN and CDR2 SYDVKM come from the germline V gene. Trimming cost V 7 bases and J 4 bases, with 13 bases left between them. This CDR3 has 14 residues.

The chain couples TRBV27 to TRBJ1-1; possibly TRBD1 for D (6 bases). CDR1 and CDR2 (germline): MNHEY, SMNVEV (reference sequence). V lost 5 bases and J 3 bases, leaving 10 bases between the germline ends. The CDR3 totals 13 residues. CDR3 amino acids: CASSLQGYTEAFF. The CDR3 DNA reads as TGTGCCAGCAGTCTCCAGGGGTACACTGAAGCTTTCTTT.